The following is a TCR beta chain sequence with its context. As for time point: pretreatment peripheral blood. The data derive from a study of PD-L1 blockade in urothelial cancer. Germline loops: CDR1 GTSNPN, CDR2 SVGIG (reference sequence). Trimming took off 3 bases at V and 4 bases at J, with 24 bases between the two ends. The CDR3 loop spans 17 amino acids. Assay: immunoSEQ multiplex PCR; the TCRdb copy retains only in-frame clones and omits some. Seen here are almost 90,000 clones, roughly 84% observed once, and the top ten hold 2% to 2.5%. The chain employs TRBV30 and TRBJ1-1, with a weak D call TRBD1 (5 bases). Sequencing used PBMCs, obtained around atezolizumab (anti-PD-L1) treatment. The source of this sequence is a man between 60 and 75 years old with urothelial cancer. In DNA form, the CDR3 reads TGTGCCTGGAGCGGGGGGGGAATGAGTGCAAGGGGCACTGAAGCTTTCTTT. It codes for CAWSGGGMSARGTEAFF.